This T cell receptor beta chain was captured in a study of blood T cell repertoires in COVID-19. Looking at the study overall: T cells, B-cell-depleted T cells, or PBMCs supplied cDNA or gDNA.

CDR1 is MNHNY and CDR2 is SVGAGI in the germline V gene (reference sequence). The CDR3 is 13 residues long. V was clipped by 6 bases and J by 3 bases, with 12 bases between them. Method: immunoSEQ multiplex PCR; TCRdb's copy keeps in-frame clones and lacks some. The data contain just over 80,000 clones, about four fifths of them singletons. This chain joins TRBV6-6 and TRBJ2-7, with a possible D match to TRBD2 (6 bases). Specimen: peripheral blood. The origin of this receptor is a woman of 80 years or more with active or convalescent COVID-19. The CDR3 sequence is CASSRDSFYEQYF. For the CDR3, the DNA is TGTGCCAGCAGCCGGGACTCCTTCTACGAGCAGTACTTC.